These 30 T cell receptor beta chains originate from one sample sequenced in a study of shared clonotypes between healthy human individuals. Assay used: immunoSEQ multiplex PCR; TCRdb lists only in-frame clones, some missing. The sample holds over a million clones; over 95% are singletons and the top ten take 0.95% to 1.5%. The sample comprised naive CD4+ T cells sorted from blood. Subset meaning: CD45RA+ positively selected. Source of these receptors: a man younger than 45 in good health.

The gene calls are TRBV18 and TRBJ2-7; 9 bases are a match to TRBD2. CDR1 and CDR2 (germline): KGHSH, LQKENI. J gave up 3 bases and V 0 bases, and 9 bases lay outside the gene matches. The CDR3 contains 17 residues. The DNA of the CDR3 is TGTGCCAGCTCACCACCTTCCCCTAGCGGGAACCACTACGAGCAGTACTTC. Residues: CASSPPSPSGNHYEQYF.

To note about this clone: The same CDR3 arises from other DNA sequences in this sample as well. The chain combines TRBV6-1 with TRBJ2-7; D may be TRBD2 (6 bases). The CDR3 spans 13 residues. The germline V gene has CDR1 MNHNS and CDR2 SASEGT. The germline V and J ends were trimmed by 2 bases and 4 bases, with 9 bases remaining between them. The CDR3 here is CASSESGRYEQYF. CDR3 nucleotide sequence: TGTGCCAGCAGTGAAAGCGGGCGGTACGAGCAGTACTTC.

The chain employs TRBV10-2 and TRBJ2-1, with D unclear. The CDR3 runs to 15 residues. Germline CDR1 WSHSY, CDR2 SAAADI. V lost 7 bases to trimming and J lost 3 bases, with 16 bases between them. The CDR3 region is CASTEPGWRYNEQFF. CDR3 bases: TGCGCCAGCACCGAGCCTGGGTGGCGCTACAATGAGCAGTTCTTC.

Comment on this clone: At the DNA level, this CDR3 is encoded by other sequences in the same sample as well. The V call is TRBV28, the J call TRBJ2-1, with 7 bases that match TRBD2. Germline V gives CDR1 MDHEN, CDR2 SYDVKM. CDR3 length equals 13 residues. The V and J ends lost 5 bases and 4 bases, in that order; junction bases with no gene match: 2. CDR3 protein: CASSRDYYNEQFF. In DNA, the CDR3 is TGTGCCAGCAGTAGGGACTATTACAATGAGCAGTTCTTC.

V is TRBV19 and J is TRBJ2-7; the D gene is possibly TRBD1 (6 bases). The V end was cut by 3 bases, the J end by 1 base, with 16 bases between. Germline CDR1 is LNHDA and CDR2 is SQIVND (reference sequence). The CDR3 extends over 16 amino acids. CDR3 sequence reads: CASSMLTGKASYEQYF. The CDR3 nucleotides are TGTGCCAGTAGTATGCTTACAGGGAAGGCATCCTACGAGCAGTACTTC. Full variable domain (remainder filled in from reference TRBV19 and TRBJ2-7): DGGITQSPKYLFRKEGQNVTLSCEQNLNHDAMYWYRQDPGQGLRLIYYSQIVNDFQKGDIAEGYSVSREKKESFPLTVTSAQKNPTAFYLCASSMLTGKASYEQYFGPGTRLTVT.

The chain joins TRBV28 to TRBJ1-2; D perhaps matches TRBD1 (6 bases). The CDR3 totals 14 residues. Germline lookup yields CDR1 MDHEN and CDR2 SYDVKM. V was pared by 10 bases and J by 4 bases, with 19 bases between. The CDR3 coding sequence is TGTGCCACCAAAAAACAGGGAGGGGGCTATGGCTACACCTTC. Its protein product is CATKKQGGGYGYTF.

As regards this clone: Other DNA sequences from this sample encode an identical CDR3 as well. The CDR3 here is CASSRDSTDTQYF. CDR3 sequence (DNA): TGCGCCAGCAGCCGGGACAGCACAGATACGCAGTATTTT. The chain employs TRBV5-1 and TRBJ2-3; D is tentatively TRBD1 or TRBD2 (5 bases each). V was pared by 4 bases and J by 0 bases, with 6 bases between. The CDR3 sequence is 13 residues long. CDR1 and CDR2 (germline): SGHRS, YFSETQ.

The rearrangement joins TRBV7-9 to TRBJ1-5; 7 bases align to TRBD1. Germline V CDR1 and CDR2: SEHNR, FQNEAQ (reference sequence). This CDR3 comprises 14 residues. V gave up 5 bases and J gave up 3 bases; unmatched junction bases: 4. CDR3 DNA: TGTGCCAGCAGCCGGGGACAGCCCAATCAGCCCCAGCATTTT. It yields the protein CASSRGQPNQPQHF.

The rearrangement uses TRBV10-1 and TRBJ2-2; D is undetermined. Germline lookup yields CDR1 WNHNN and CDR2 SYGVQD (reference sequence). The CDR3 spans 17 residues. V gave up 2 bases and J gave up 1 base, with 14 bases separating them. The DNA for the CDR3 is TGCGCCAGCAGTGAGCCCGTCGATCAGCAGAACACCGGGGAGCTGTTTTTT. It translates to CASSEPVDQQNTGELFF.

V and J are TRBV19 and TRBJ2-2; 7 bases agree with TRBD1. The germline CDR1 and CDR2 sequences are LNHDA and SQIVND (reference sequence). This CDR3 comprises 19 residues. Trimming removed 7 bases from V and 5 bases from J; junction bases left unmatched: 22. This CDR3 reads CASIRRWPTGVRMTGELFF. CDR3 nucleotides: TGTGCCAGTATCCGTAGGTGGCCCACAGGGGTGCGGATGACCGGGGAGCTGTTTTTT.

This chain joins TRBV2 and TRBJ2-7; 7 bases line up with TRBD1. The CDR3 is 13 amino acids. The germline V gene encodes CDR1 SNHLY and CDR2 FYNNEI. J was trimmed by 6 bases and V by 7 bases; bases with no gene match: 9. Written as DNA, the CDR3 is TGTGCCAGCACCGACAGGGCTGGCGGCGAGCAGTACTTC. This translates into CASTDRAGGEQYF. Full variable domain (outside the CDR3, taken from reference TRBV2 and TRBJ2-7): EPEVTQTPSHQVTQMGQEVILRCVPISNHLYFYWYRQILGQKVEFLVSFYNNEISEKSEIFDDQFSVERPDGSNFTLKIRSTKLEDSAMYFCASTDRAGGEQYFGPGTRLTVT.

V gene TRBV19 combines with J gene TRBJ2-7; the D gene is possibly TRBD1 (6 bases). V lost 6 bases, J lost 6 bases, and 15 bases lay in between. This CDR3 has 13 amino acids. The germline gives CDR1 LNHDA, CDR2 SQIVND (reference sequence). The CDR3 DNA reads as TGTGCCAGTAGCCCAGGGGTCCTCTCCGAGCAGTACTTC. It codes for CASSPGVLSEQYF. The variable domain in full, completed from reference TRBV19 and TRBJ2-7, reads DGGITQSPKYLFRKEGQNVTLSCEQNLNHDAMYWYRQDPGQGLRLIYYSQIVNDFQKGDIAEGYSVSREKKESFPLTVTSAQKNPTAFYLCASSPGVLSEQYFGPGTRLTVT.

This chain joins TRBV27 and TRBJ1-5; 10 bases agree with TRBD1. V dropped 5 bases and J dropped 3; count of bases not matched to a gene: 7. Germline V CDR1 and CDR2: MNHEY, SMNVEV (reference sequence). This CDR3 is built from 16 residues. The CDR3 DNA is TGTGCCAGCAGTGCCGGGACAGGGGCTTTCAATCAGCCCCAGCATTTT. Residues: CASSAGTGAFNQPQHF.

The genes are TRBV18 and TRBJ2-3; the D call may be TRBD1 or TRBD2 (5 bases each). The length of the CDR3 is 20 residues. Germline lookup yields CDR1 KGHSH and CDR2 LQKENI. V was clipped by 8 bases and J by 1 base, with 31 bases between them. CDR3 amino acids: CASTPISGTKNTRRTDTQYF. The CDR3 nucleotides are TGTGCCAGCACTCCCATATCAGGGACCAAAAACACGAGACGCACAGATACGCAGTATTTT.

CDR3 bases: TGTGCCAGCAGCCAACAGGGCTCCTATAGGGAGCTGTTTTTT. It yields the protein CASSQQGSYRELFF. This chain joins TRBV7-8 and TRBJ2-2, with D perhaps TRBD1 (6 bases). Per germline, CDR1 SGHVS and CDR2 FQNEAQ. The CDR3 extends over 14 amino acids. The V end was cut by 5 bases, the J end by 9 bases, with 16 bases between.

With respect to this clone: Other DNA sequences in the same sample also yield this CDR3. The V gene is TRBV9, the J gene TRBJ2-2; D is perhaps TRBD1 (5 bases). V lost 0 bases and J lost 6, with 9 bases in between. The CDR3 totals 14 residues. Germline CDR1 reads SGDLS; CDR2 reads YYNGEE. CDR3 residues: CASSVVGLAGELFF. CDR3 DNA: TGTGCCAGCAGCGTAGTGGGGCTTGCCGGGGAGCTGTTTTTT.

This clone appeared a few times. Other DNA sequences in the sample encode the same CDR3. The chain uses TRBV18 and TRBJ2-7; 11 bases match TRBD1. Trimming at V came to 3 bases and at J to 3 bases, leaving 1 base not matched to a gene. The germline V gene has CDR1 KGHSH and CDR2 LQKENI. CDR3 size: 14 residues. The CDR3 nucleotides are TGTGCCAGCTCACCGGGGACAGGGGGCTACGAGCAGTACTTC. This gives the protein CASSPGTGGYEQYF.

The chain is built from TRBV28 and TRBJ1-2; 8 bases map to TRBD1. The CDR3 has 13 amino acids. Losses at the gene ends were 8 bases for V and 8 bases for J; bases not matched to a gene: 10. Germline CDR1 and CDR2: MDHEN and SYDVKM. CDR3 loop: CASGGQGALGYTF. CDR3 sequence (DNA): TGTGCCAGCGGGGGGCAGGGGGCGCTCGGCTACACCTTC.

This clone was recorded once. J is TRBJ1-2 and V is TRBV5-1; D remains ambiguous. Germline CDR1 reads SGHRS; CDR2 reads YFSETQ. There are 18 residues in the CDR3. V gave up 1 base and J gave up 1 base, with 20 bases separating them. CDR3 region: CASSLLEGSGPYNYGYTF. Written as DNA, the CDR3 is TGCGCCAGCAGCTTGTTAGAGGGTTCCGGACCGTATAACTATGGCTACACCTTC.

The CDR3 region is CASSPGQIPVNEQFF. DNA of the CDR3: TGTGCCAGCAGCCCTGGACAGATCCCTGTCAATGAGCAGTTCTTC. The gene calls are TRBV7-8 and TRBJ2-1; D might be TRBD1 (6 bases). With 5 bases removed from V and 6 bases from J, the gap between germline ends came to 17 bases. CDR3 size: 15 residues. Germline V CDR1 and CDR2: SGHVS, FQNEAQ.

The CDR3 protein is CASSHGDRGYNEQFF. The CDR3 DNA reads as TGTGCCAGCAGCCATGGGGACAGGGGTTACAATGAGCAGTTCTTC. The J gene is TRBJ2-1, the V gene TRBV5-5; 10 nucleotides line up with TRBD1. Germline loops: CDR1 SGHKS, CDR2 YYEKEE (reference sequence). With V trimmed by 4 bases and J by 4 bases, 5 bases remained unmatched. The length of the CDR3 is 15 residues.

This chain joins TRBV19 and TRBJ1-5, with D perhaps matching TRBD1 (5 bases). CDR3 size: 14 residues. Per the germline V gene, CDR1 is LNHDA and CDR2 is SQIVND (reference sequence). The V gene lost 4 bases and the J gene lost 3 bases, with 10 bases spanning the gap. The CDR3 protein is CASSKRGDNQPQHF. The CDR3 nucleotides read TGTGCCAGTAGTAAGCGAGGGGACAATCAGCCCCAGCATTTT. Looking up the rest from reference TRBV19 and TRBJ1-5 gives the full variable domain: DGGITQSPKYLFRKEGQNVTLSCEQNLNHDAMYWYRQDPGQGLRLIYYSQIVNDFQKGDIAEGYSVSREKKESFPLTVTSAQKNPTAFYLCASSKRGDNQPQHFGDGTRLSIL.

The genes are TRBV7-2 and TRBJ1-1, with D unresolved. Trimming stripped 3 bases from V and 4 bases from J, with 9 bases between. The CDR3 runs to 13 residues. Germline V lookup: CDR1 SGHTA, CDR2 FQGNSA. The CDR3 is CASSFRWGTEAFF. CDR3 nucleotide sequence: TGTGCCAGCAGCTTTCGATGGGGCACTGAAGCTTTCTTT.

The CDR3 here is CASRGTSSSYNEQFF. CDR3 nucleotide sequence: TGTGCCAGCAGAGGGACGAGCAGCTCCTACAATGAGCAGTTCTTC. The V gene is TRBV7-9, the J gene TRBJ2-1; D may be TRBD1 or TRBD2 (5 bases each). The length of the CDR3 is 15 residues. V lost 6 bases and J lost 0, with 12 bases in between. Germline V gene sequence: CDR1 SEHNR, CDR2 FQNEAQ (reference sequence).

This rearrangement joins TRBV5-1 to TRBJ2-3; 9 bases are shared with TRBD2. Trimming took 4 bases from V and 4 from J; bases not matched to a gene: 7. CDR3 length equals 15 residues. In germline, CDR1 is SGHRS, CDR2 YFSETQ. The CDR3 is CASSAPAGGSDTQYF. The CDR3 DNA reads TGCGCCAGCAGCGCACCAGCGGGGGGCTCAGATACGCAGTATTTT.

The chain recombines TRBV7-3 with TRBJ2-6, with D tentatively TRBD2 (6 bases). Germline V gene data show CDR1 as SGHTA and CDR2 as FQGTGA. There are 17 residues in the CDR3. V was trimmed by 3 bases and J by 2 bases, leaving 14 bases between them. The CDR3 is CASSFNPRGTGANVLTF. CDR3 DNA: TGTGCCAGCAGCTTTAATCCCCGGGGGACTGGGGCCAACGTCCTGACTTTC.

The CDR3 region has the DNA TGTGCCAGCAGGGTTCAGGGTCAGCCCCAGCATTTT. The encoded protein is CASRVQGQPQHF. The rearrangement links TRBV28 to TRBJ1-5, with D maybe TRBD1 (5 bases). The V gene lost 6 bases and the J gene lost 6 bases, with 9 bases spanning the gap. Looked up from germline, CDR1 is MDHEN and CDR2 is SYDVKM. The CDR3 has 12 residues.

Worth noting for this clone: The sample carries other DNA sequences with the same CDR3. V and J are TRBV2 and TRBJ2-5, with D uncertain. V gave up 2 bases and J gave up 5 bases, with 6 bases separating them. This CDR3 contains 12 residues. The germline gives CDR1 SNHLY, CDR2 FYNNEI. In nucleotides, the CDR3 is TGTGCCAGCAGTGAACTGGCGGAGACCCAGTACTTC. This encodes CASSELAETQYF. Complete variable domain (other parts from reference TRBV2 and TRBJ2-5): EPEVTQTPSHQVTQMGQEVILRCVPISNHLYFYWYRQILGQKVEFLVSFYNNEISEKSEIFDDQFSVERPDGSNFTLKIRSTKLEDSAMYFCASSELAETQYFGPGTRLLVL.

Turning to this clone: Other DNA sequences in this sample translate to the same CDR3. The rearrangement joins TRBV7-2 to TRBJ1-3; weak D call: TRBD1 (5 bases). Trimming cost V 5 bases and J 0 bases, with 11 bases left between them. The CDR3 is made up of 15 amino acids. Germline V gene lookup returns CDR1 SGHTA and CDR2 FQGNSA. The CDR3 loop reads CASSLGAASGNTIYF. The CDR3 DNA is TGTGCCAGCAGCCTTGGGGCGGCCTCTGGAAACACCATATATTTT.

The sample holds one count of this clone. J is TRBJ2-2 and V is TRBV27; possibly TRBD1 for D (7 bases). This CDR3 has 15 residues. Trimming removed 8 bases at V and 6 bases at J, with 19 bases between. CDR1 and CDR2 from the germline V gene are MNHEY and SMNVEV (reference sequence). The CDR3 reads CASQGGEGISGELFF. The CDR3 nucleotides are TGTGCCAGCCAGGGGGGAGAAGGGATTTCCGGGGAGCTGTTTTTT.